Sequencing of this TCR beta chain was carried out in a study of Graves' ophthalmopathy and Graves' hyperthyroidism. The CDR3 covers 17 residues. V dropped 0 bases and J dropped 3 bases, with 15 bases sitting between them. Germline loops: CDR1 MGHRA, CDR2 YSYEKL. Amplification from RNA transcripts yielded the TCR beta CDR3 regions. Second-round multiplex PCR came after first-round RT-PCR with HTBI primers. TCRdb fed the multiplex PCR reads into MiXCR, producing one record per CDR3 protein. The sample records about 400,000 distinct CDR3 sequences, roughly 20% being singletons. The PBMCs used were ones drawn from about 9.7 ml of fresh peripheral blood. Whole-study results and caveats: Most expanded clonotypes in thyroid above 0.001 frequency also showed up in blood.

As regards this clonotype: What it binds is unknown.

The chain has TRBV4-1 and TRBJ2-4; D is perhaps TRBD1 or TRBD2 (6 bases each). This receptor was identified in a woman between 18 and 29 years old with stable Graves' hyperthyroidism. The sequenced sample consisted of peripheral blood. The CDR3 DNA follows: TGCGCCAGCAGCCAAGATCCAGGGGAGGCAGGCAAAAACATTCAGTACTTC. This codes for CASSQDPGEAGKNIQYF.